The clone carrying this T cell receptor beta chain has only a few counts. Its cognate antigen is unknown. The assay was immunoSEQ multiplex PCR, and TCRdb's table has in-frame clones only and misses some. The sample contains roughly 50,000 clones, 91% of which appear only once. Germline V lookup: CDR1 MNHEY, CDR2 SMNVEV (reference sequence). After removal of 3 bases from V and 4 bases from J, the junction contained 9 bases not matched to a gene. This CDR3 spans 17 amino acids. The source of the sample is a study of graft-versus-host responses after intestinal transplantation. For the study at large: Recipients uniformly received anti-thymocyte globulin induction, followed by tacrolimus and steroids for around 3 years.

Study results and caveats: GvH clones were found in recipient marrow; some appeared first in ileum or blood.

Source: PBMCs, taken approximately 97 weeks after intestinal transplant. The rearrangement uses TRBV27 and TRBJ2-6; 7 bases agree with TRBD1. The sequence came from a human patient who received an intestinal transplant, so some T cells may come from the graft donor. Here the CDR3 reads CASSFRKTGYGANVLTF. The CDR3, as DNA: TGTGCCAGCAGTTTTCGCAAGACAGGGTACGGGGCCAACGTCCTGACTTTC.